A single sample gave rise to the 32 T cell receptor beta chains below, sequenced in a study of shared clonotypes between healthy human individuals. CD8 cells classed as naive were CD45RO-negative and positively selected for CCR7, excluding terminally differentiated effector memory CD45RA+ cells. Repertoires were generated with immunoSEQ multiplex PCR, while TCRdb's copy carries only in-frame clones and drops some. In the table there are about 1.9 million clones, around 93% of which are singletons. The sequencing sample was made of naive CD8+ T cells from PBMCs. The receptors shown here come from a man between 18 and 35 years old in good health. Some clones in this sample may be carry-over from other donors' samples.

The rearrangement links TRBV13 to TRBJ2-5; TRBD1 aligns across 12 bases. The V gene end was trimmed by 7 bases and the J gene end by 5 bases; junction bases not matched to a gene: 5. Per the germline V gene, CDR1 is PRHDT and CDR2 is FYEKMQ (reference sequence). CDR3 length: 14 residues. The CDR3 nucleotides read TGTGCCAGCACCGGGACAGGGGGCGTCGAGACCCAGTACTTC. It codes for CASTGTGGVETQYF.

The chain recombines TRBV11-3 with TRBJ2-2; possibly TRBD1 or TRBD2 for D (5 bases each). This CDR3 comprises 14 residues. V was cut by 4 bases and J by 5 bases, with 11 bases left in between. Germline V gives CDR1 SGHNT, CDR2 YENEEA. CDR3: CASSSRDGTGELFF. The CDR3 DNA reads as TGTGCCAGCAGCTCCCGGGACGGAACCGGGGAGCTGTTTTTT.

The gene calls are TRBV7-9 and TRBJ1-1; D ambiguous. Per germline, CDR1 SEHNR and CDR2 FQNEAQ (reference sequence). The V end lost 3 bases, the J end lost 1 base, and 9 bases lay between the germline ends. CDR3 length: 14 residues. The CDR3 DNA follows: TGTGCCAGCAGCTTCTCCCTCCCGAACACTGAAGCTTTCTTT. Protein product: CASSFSLPNTEAFF.

V and J are TRBV6-5 and TRBJ2-1; D remains unclear. This CDR3 contains 13 residues. Trimming pared 6 bases from V and 4 bases from J, leaving 10 bases between. The germline CDR1 and CDR2 sequences are MNHEY and SVGAGI. In DNA, the CDR3 is TGTGCCAGCAGCCAGGCAGATTACAATGAGCAGTTCTTC. Encoded protein: CASSQADYNEQFF.

The chain links TRBV7-3 to TRBJ2-5; no clear D gene. Germline V gene sequence: CDR1 SGHTA, CDR2 FQGTGA. Trimming left V 3 bases short and J 2 bases short, with 13 bases between. The CDR3 spans 15 residues. CDR3: CASSFQPSPQETQYF. DNA for the CDR3: TGTGCCAGCAGCTTCCAACCCTCTCCGCAAGAGACCCAGTACTTC. The complete variable domain, with remaining parts taken from reference TRBV7-3 and TRBJ2-5, reads GAGVSQTPSNKVTEKGKYVELRCDPISGHTALYWYRQSLGQGPEFLIYFQGTGAADDSGLPNDRFFAVRPEGSVSTLKIQRTERGDSAVYLCASSFQPSPQETQYFGPGTRLLVL.

This sequence joins TRBV27 and TRBJ2-5, with no clear D. V was pared by 6 bases and J by 0 bases, with 11 bases between. In germline, CDR1 is MNHEY, CDR2 SMNVEV (reference sequence). CDR3 length equals 14 residues. The CDR3 here is CASSQQRYQETQYF. The CDR3 nucleotides read TGTGCCAGCAGCCAACAGAGGTACCAAGAGACCCAGTACTTC.

The chain is built from TRBV27 and TRBJ2-3, with 13 bases aligning to TRBD2. This CDR3 has 16 residues. Looked up from germline, CDR1 is MNHEY and CDR2 is SMNVEV (reference sequence). Trimming at V came to 10 bases and at J to 2 bases, leaving 9 bases not matched to a gene. This CDR3 is CATRSGLAGDTDTQYF. In DNA form, the CDR3 reads TGTGCCACCCGGTCCGGACTAGCGGGAGACACAGATACGCAGTATTTT.

The table lists this clone with a count of one. This sample also contains other DNA sequences that code for the same CDR3. The chain combines TRBV4-1 with TRBJ2-1; D gene unclear. The CDR3 sequence is 12 residues long. The germline CDR1 and CDR2 sequences are MGHRA and YSYEKL. The V gene lost 0 bases and the J gene lost 7 bases, with 4 bases spanning the gap. As DNA, the CDR3 is TGCGCCAGCAGCCAAGATGGTAATGAGCAGTTCTTC. Translated, it gives CASSQDGNEQFF.

The chain employs TRBV5-1 and TRBJ1-5, with D unresolved. The CDR3 sequence is 13 residues long. V lost 4 bases to trimming and J lost 2 bases, with 7 bases between them. Germline V gives CDR1 SGHRS, CDR2 YFSETQ. The chain's CDR3 is CASSQSGNQPQHF. The CDR3 DNA reads as TGCGCCAGCAGCCAAAGCGGCAATCAGCCCCAGCATTTT.

This chain joins TRBV2 and TRBJ2-7, with D possibly being TRBD1 (6 bases). The CDR3 has 13 amino acids. Between the trimmed V and J ends, which lost 5 bases and 3 bases, there was a span of 11 bases. Germline loops: CDR1 SNHLY, CDR2 FYNNEI. The CDR3 nucleotides are TGTGCCAGCAGTAACAGGGTTTACTACGAGCAGTACTTC. This codes for CASSNRVYYEQYF. Filled out from reference TRBV2 and TRBJ2-7, the complete variable domain reads EPEVTQTPSHQVTQMGQEVILRCVPISNHLYFYWYRQILGQKVEFLVSFYNNEISEKSEIFDDQFSVERPDGSNFTLKIRSTKLEDSAMYFCASSNRVYYEQYFGPGTRLTVT.

The rearrangement joins TRBV27 to TRBJ2-5; 8 bases match TRBD1. V shed 0 bases, J shed 0 bases, and the junction held 6 bases outside the gene matches. CDR1 is MNHEY, CDR2 SMNVEV, per germline (reference sequence). CDR3 length equals 17 residues. The CDR3 nucleotides read TGTGCCAGCAGTTTATCAGACAGGGGCCTGTACCAAGAGACCCAGTACTTC. Protein product: CASSLSDRGLYQETQYF.

V usage is TRBV7-3 and J usage is TRBJ2-1; 7 positions agree with TRBD2. J gave up 12 bases and V 2 bases, and 4 bases lay outside the gene matches. In germline, CDR1 is SGHTA, CDR2 FQGTGA. The length of the CDR3 is 12 residues. The CDR3 DNA follows: TGTGCCAGCAGCTTAGGCGGGAGTGGGCAGTTCTTC. This sequence encodes CASSLGGSGQFF.

The rearrangement uses TRBV4-2 and TRBJ2-7, with D tentatively TRBD1 (6 bases). Germline V gene lookup returns CDR1 LGHNA and CDR2 YNFKEQ. This CDR3 is 14 amino acids long. V lost 5 bases and J lost 2, with 13 bases in between. The CDR3 nucleotides are TGTGCCAGCAGCGAGGGGGACGGTGCCTACGAGCAGTACTTC. This gives the protein CASSEGDGAYEQYF.

V gene TRBV10-3 combines with J gene TRBJ2-2; TRBD2 matches 10 bases. The V gene end was trimmed by 2 bases and the J gene end by 2 bases; junction bases not matched to a gene: 8. The CDR3 covers 18 residues. The germline CDR1 and CDR2 sequences are ENHRY and SYGVKD. As DNA, the CDR3 is TGTGCCATCAGTGAGACCCGGACTAGCGGAGATAACACCGGGGAGCTGTTTTTT. It specifies CAISETRTSGDNTGELFF.

This chain links TRBV2 with TRBJ2-7; no clear D gene. Trimming took 11 bases from V and 0 from J, leaving 17 bases between them. CDR1 is SNHLY and CDR2 is FYNNEI in the germline V gene. This CDR3 has 14 residues. The CDR3 loop is CAASRVGSSYEQYF. The CDR3 DNA reads as TGTGCCGCCAGCCGCGTGGGAAGCTCCTACGAGCAGTACTTC.

The chain carries TRBV7-9 and TRBJ2-5, with 11 bases that match TRBD2. CDR1 and CDR2 (germline): SEHNR, FQNEAQ (reference sequence). V lost 2 bases to trimming and J lost 0 bases; unmatched junction nucleotides: 5. The CDR3 contains 17 residues. CDR3 sequence reads: CASSLYGLAGDQETQYF. In DNA, the CDR3 is TGTGCCAGCAGCTTATACGGACTAGCGGGCGACCAAGAGACCCAGTACTTC.

A word on this clone: Other DNA sequences in this sample translate to the same CDR3. This chain joins TRBV9 and TRBJ2-2; no definite D call. The CDR3 has 14 residues. The V end lost 4 bases, the J end lost 1 base, and 8 bases lay between the germline ends. From germline, CDR1 is SGDLS and CDR2 YYNGEE. CDR3 nucleotide sequence: TGTGCCAGCAGCCCAGGTGGGAACACCGGGGAGCTGTTTTTT. Translation: CASSPGGNTGELFF.

The chain uses TRBV9 and TRBJ1-1; D possibly corresponds to TRBD1 (5 bases). Germline V gives CDR1 SGDLS, CDR2 YYNGEE. This CDR3 comprises 15 residues. V lost 4 bases, J lost 10 bases, and 23 bases lay in between. The CDR3 reads CASSPVGGDSRGAFF. CDR3 in DNA: TGTGCCAGCAGCCCCGTGGGAGGGGATTCACGGGGAGCTTTCTTT.

The V call is TRBV11-3, the J call TRBJ1-2; D not certain. This CDR3 has 13 amino acids. Per germline, CDR1 SGHNT and CDR2 YENEEA. V lost 2 bases to trimming and J lost 1 base, with 5 bases between them. In DNA, the CDR3 is TGTGCCAGCAGCTTATCGGTTAACTATGGCTACACCTTC. This gives the protein CASSLSVNYGYTF. The complete variable domain, with remaining parts taken from reference TRBV11-3 and TRBJ1-2, reads EAGVVQSPRYKIIEKKQPVAFWCNPISGHNTLYWYLQNLGQGPELLIRYENEEAVDDSQLPKDRFSAERLKGVDSTLKIQPAELGDSAVYLCASSLSVNYGYTFGSGTRLTVV.

The genes are TRBV5-6 and TRBJ2-7; D may be TRBD1 (6 bases). Germline-derived CDR1 and CDR2 are SGHDT and YYEEEE. The CDR3 runs to 13 residues. V lost 4 bases and J lost 3, with 11 bases in between. The chain's CDR3 is CASSVTGRYEQYF. Written as DNA, the CDR3 is TGTGCCAGCAGCGTAACAGGGCGCTACGAGCAGTACTTC.

This clone was observed a single time. CDR3 residues: CASSTQPGGIYNEQFF. CDR3 DNA sequence: TGTGCCAGCAGCACTCAACCGGGGGGGATCTACAATGAGCAGTTCTTC. The chain has TRBV7-9 and TRBJ2-1; 8 nucleotides line up with TRBD2. Germline V lookup: CDR1 SEHNR, CDR2 FQNEAQ (reference sequence). The trim removed 5 bases at V and 3 bases at J, leaving 9 bases unmatched. The CDR3 is 16 amino acids.

This chain links TRBV5-1 with TRBJ1-1; no firm D call. V lost 3 bases and J 0 bases, leaving 9 bases between the germline ends. The CDR3 runs 14 residues. CDR1 SGHRS and CDR2 YFSETQ come from the germline V gene. CDR3 in DNA: TGCGCCAGCAGCTATACGGGAATGAACACTGAAGCTTTCTTT. Translating it yields CASSYTGMNTEAFF.

The gene calls are TRBV7-9 and TRBJ2-6; 8 bases are a match to TRBD1. The germline V gene has CDR1 SEHNR and CDR2 FQNEAQ (reference sequence). With 4 bases clipped from V and 0 bases from J, the junction kept 5 bases outside the gene matches. The CDR3 sequence is 17 residues long. The CDR3 coding sequence is TGTGCCAGCAGCTCGCGGGACAGGTCCTCTGGGGCCAACGTCCTGACTTTC. Amino acid sequence: CASSSRDRSSGANVLTF.

J is TRBJ2-1 and V is TRBV11-2; no firm D call. Germline V CDR1 and CDR2: SGHAT, FQNNGV. V was pared by 3 bases and J by 1 base, with 7 bases between. This CDR3 is 14 amino acids long. In nucleotides, the CDR3 is TGTGCCAGCAGCTTCACGGGTTCCTACAATGAGCAGTTCTTC. Its protein product is CASSFTGSYNEQFF.

The rearrangement joins TRBV19 to TRBJ2-2; 8 bases agree with TRBD2. V shed 7 bases and J 6 bases; nucleotides not matched to a gene: 13. The CDR3 has 16 amino acids. Germline V gene data show CDR1 as LNHDA and CDR2 as SQIVND (reference sequence). The CDR3 spells CASTAAGVNRAGELFF. CDR3 DNA: TGTGCCAGTACTGCAGCGGGAGTCAATAGGGCCGGGGAGCTGTTTTTT.

The V call is TRBV7-6, the J call TRBJ1-3; D not resolved. The germline CDR1 and CDR2 sequences are SGHVS and FNYEAQ. The CDR3 runs 14 residues. V lost 6 bases and J 0 bases, leaving 9 bases between the germline ends. In DNA, the CDR3 is TGTGCCAGCAGTGGAGCTTACTCTGGAAACACCATATATTTT. As protein: CASSGAYSGNTIYF.

The chain uses TRBV10-2 and TRBJ2-2; D might be TRBD2 (6 bases). The CDR3 runs 14 residues. Germline V gene sequence: CDR1 WSHSY, CDR2 SAAADI. The V and J ends lost 5 bases and 4 bases respectively, with 11 bases between them. The CDR3 loop is CASSRGAGTGELFF. CDR3 DNA sequence: TGCGCCAGCAGTCGGGGAGCGGGCACCGGGGAGCTGTTTTTT.

In DNA, the CDR3 is TGTGCCAGCAGCTTCGGGATGACCGGGGGGGAGACCCAGTACTTC. Protein product: CASSFGMTGGETQYF. The chain is built from TRBV7-9 and TRBJ2-5; 7 nucleotides match TRBD2. Germline CDR1 reads SEHNR; CDR2 reads FQNEAQ (reference sequence). The trim removed 3 bases at V and 5 bases at J, leaving 9 bases unmatched. The CDR3 contains 15 residues. Drawing the rest from reference TRBV7-9 and TRBJ2-5, the complete variable domain is DTGVSQNPRHKITKRGQNVTFRCDPISEHNRLYWYRQTLGQGPEFLTYFQNEAQLEKSRLLSDRFSAERPKGSFSTLEIQRTEQGDSAMYLCASSFGMTGGETQYFGPGTRLLVL.

The chain has TRBV7-6 and TRBJ2-1, with TRBD2 identical over 13 bases. The V segment lost 3 bases and the J segment 7 bases; nucleotides outside the gene matches: 6. In germline, CDR1 is SGHVS, CDR2 FNYEAQ. This CDR3 has 16 amino acids. This CDR3 reads CASSFEGLAGMNEQFF. Written as DNA, the CDR3 is TGTGCCAGCAGCTTCGAGGGACTAGCGGGAATGAATGAGCAGTTCTTC.

The V call is TRBV5-6, the J call TRBJ1-4; D gene unclear. CDR3 size: 17 residues. Germline values: CDR1 SGHDT, CDR2 YYEEEE. Trimming shortened V by 4 bases and J by 8 bases, and 24 bases separated the two germline ends. The CDR3 DNA reads as TGTGCCAGCAGCACCTGGACCGGATACGCAAAAAACGAAAAACTGTTTTTT. This sequence encodes CASSTWTGYAKNEKLFF.

The chain joins TRBV27 to TRBJ2-1; 9 bases map to TRBD2. CDR3 length: 12 residues. Germline CDR1 reads MNHEY; CDR2 reads SMNVEV (reference sequence). The trim removed 7 bases at V and 9 bases at J, leaving 4 bases unmatched. CDR3 in DNA: TGTGCCAGCAAGGGACTAGCACCTGAGCAGTTCTTC. It codes for CASKGLAPEQFF.

In this sample, this clone turned up a few times. The J gene is TRBJ1-1, the V gene TRBV28; D uncertain. The CDR3 covers 15 residues. With 5 bases removed from V and 1 base from J, the gap between germline ends came to 14 bases. Germline-derived CDR1 and CDR2 are MDHEN and SYDVKM. CDR3 nucleotides: TGTGCCAGCAGTCCCCCGTTTAGGGCGAACACTGAAGCTTTCTTT. Translated: CASSPPFRANTEAFF.